Listed below are T cell receptor beta chains from one sample, sequenced in a study of shared clonotypes between healthy human individuals. Assay used: immunoSEQ multiplex PCR; TCRdb lists only in-frame clones, some missing. The sample lists about 2.1 million clones; 80% to 95% were seen once. The sequenced sample was naive CD8+ T cells from PBMCs. The source is a man aged 18-30 years in good health. Some clones in this sample may be carry-over from other donors' samples. CDR3s include the opening cysteine and the closing phenylalanine or tryptophan. Fields, in order: clone size, D gene, J gene, V gene, CDR3 protein, CDR3 DNA. The D gene is left open where the match is weak. Clone sizes are given selectively: once, few, many, or a class where the clone is expanded.

.,.,TRBJ2-5,TRBV10-3,CATDRGGDRSKTQYF,TGTGCCACGGACCGAGGGGGGGACAGGAGCAAGACCCAGTACTTC
.,TRBD2,TRBJ2-2,TRBV27,CASSPLAGDNTGELFF,TGTGCCAGCAGTCCCCTGGCGGGAGACAACACCGGGGAGCTGTTTTTT
.,.,TRBJ2-7,TRBV5-1,CASRGAGAIYEQYF,TGCGCCAGCCGAGGGGCCGGGGCTATCTACGAGCAGTACTTC
.,TRBD2,TRBJ2-7,TRBV18,CASSPVYGRGGTSGSGEQYF,TGTGCCAGCTCACCAGTTTATGGGCGAGGCGGGACTAGCGGGAGTGGCGAGCAGTACTTC
.,TRBD1,TRBJ1-4,TRBV19,CASRPGQEEKLFF,TGTGCCAGTAGGCCGGGACAGGAGGAAAAACTGTTTTTT
once,.,TRBJ2-5,TRBV29-1,CSVEDRGGLETQYF,TGCAGCGTTGAAGATCGTGGTGGCTTAGAGACCCAGTACTTC
.,.,TRBJ2-1,TRBV10-1,CASSDPRGDEQFF,TGCGCCAGCAGTGACCCTCGGGGCGATGAGCAGTTCTTC
.,.,TRBJ2-1,TRBV2,CASSETGRGPLYNEQFF,TGTGCCAGCAGTGAAACGGGGAGAGGCCCATTGTACAATGAGCAGTTCTTC
.,TRBD2,TRBJ2-1,TRBV6-1,CASSEGARTSKRPYNEQFF,TGTGCCAGCAGTGAAGGAGCTAGGACTAGCAAACGCCCCTACAATGAGCAGTTCTTC
.,.,TRBJ1-4,TRBV30,CAWSQLTGRYEKLFF,TGTGCCTGGAGTCAACTGACAGGACGTTATGAAAAACTGTTTTTT
.,TRBD2,TRBJ2-1,TRBV7-6,CASSLRGGSYNEQFF,TGTGCCAGCAGCTTGCGGGGGGGCTCCTACAATGAGCAGTTCTTC
.,.,TRBJ2-3,TRBV27,CASSSWSDTQYF,TGTGCCAGCAGTTCATGGTCAGATACGCAGTATTTT
.,.,TRBJ2-7,TRBV7-3,CASSLNCPGTPLGEQYF,TGTGCCAGCAGCTTAAATTGTCCCGGGACCCCTTTGGGAGAGCAGTACTTC
.,.,TRBJ1-4,TRBV19,CASSYRDGNEKLFF,TGTGCCAGTAGTTACAGGGACGGTAATGAAAAACTGTTTTTT
.,TRBD2,TRBJ2-7,TRBV27,CASSFVAGGFLDEQYF,TGTGCCAGCAGTTTTGTAGCGGGAGGCTTCCTAGACGAGCAGTACTTC
.,.,TRBJ1-2,TRBV7-6,CASSKGTIGDYGYTF,TGTGCCAGCAGCAAAGGGACTATCGGGGACTATGGCTACACCTTC
.,TRBD2,TRBJ2-7,TRBV27,CASSLSPPGGSYEQYF,TGTGCCAGCAGTTTATCCCCCCCCGGCGGGAGTTACGAGCAGTACTTC
.,.,TRBJ2-1,TRBV7-8,CASQWVFGTDNEQFF,TGTGCCAGCCAGTGGGTATTTGGGACCGACAATGAGCAGTTCTTC